The rows below give T cell receptor beta chains drawn from one sample of a study of T cell responses to AZD1222 COVID-19 vaccine. The repertoire was sequenced with immunoSEQ multiplex PCR; TCRdb's copy has only in-frame clones and lacks some. The sample has 99,000 or so clones, roughly 86% seen once. Sequencing used peripheral blood, obtained 28 days after the second dose of the MenACWY control vaccine. The origin of the receptors is an adult who received the MenACWY meningococcal vaccine as a control. CDR3s include the opening cysteine and the closing phenylalanine or tryptophan. D genes are given only for firm matches. Some rows have no size entry. The others give once, few or many, or a class for an expanded clone.

CDR3 protein: CASTGSGFYNSPLHF; CDR3 DNA: TGTGCCAGCACGGGATCCGGGTTCTATAATTCACCCCTCCACTTT; D gene: -; V gene: TRBV6-5; CDR3 length: 15; J gene: TRBJ1-6; clone size: -
CDR3 protein: CASSQDSEDTEAFF; CDR3 DNA: TGTGCCAGCAGCCAAGATTCTGAGGACACTGAAGCTTTCTTT; D gene: -; V gene: TRBV14; CDR3 length: 14; J gene: TRBJ1-1; clone size: -
CDR3 protein: CASSPGWDEQYF; CDR3 DNA: TGTGCCAGTAGTCCCGGGTGGGACGAGCAGTACTTC; D gene: -; V gene: TRBV19; CDR3 length: 12; J gene: TRBJ2-7; clone size: -
CDR3 protein: CASRAGEKLFF; CDR3 DNA: TGTGCCAGCAGGGCGGGTGAAAAACTGTTTTTT; D gene: -; V gene: TRBV2; CDR3 length: 11; J gene: TRBJ1-4; clone size: -
CDR3 protein: CASSYGTPGNTIYF; CDR3 DNA: TGTGCCAGCAGCTACGGGACTCCTGGAAACACCATATATTTT; D gene: -; V gene: TRBV11-2; CDR3 length: 14; J gene: TRBJ1-3; clone size: -
CDR3 protein: CASSLGSGGELFF; CDR3 DNA: TGTGCCAGCAGCTTAGGGTCAGGCGGGGAGCTGTTTTTT; D gene: -; V gene: TRBV7-2; CDR3 length: 13; J gene: TRBJ2-2; clone size: -
CDR3 protein: CASSLSTANTEAFF; CDR3 DNA: TGTGCCAGCAGCTTGTCGACGGCGAACACTGAAGCTTTCTTT; D gene: -; V gene: TRBV7-2; CDR3 length: 14; J gene: TRBJ1-1; clone size: -
CDR3 protein: CATSRDGGSYEQYF; CDR3 DNA: TGTGCCACCAGCAGGGACGGCGGCTCCTACGAGCAGTACTTC; D gene: -; V gene: TRBV15; CDR3 length: 14; J gene: TRBJ2-7; clone size: -
CDR3 protein: CASSRDYNQPQHF; CDR3 DNA: TGTGCCAGCAGCCGAGATTACAATCAGCCCCAGCATTTT; D gene: -; V gene: TRBV9; CDR3 length: 13; J gene: TRBJ1-5; clone size: -
CDR3 protein: CASSVARGGQGLANTGELFF; CDR3 DNA: TGTGCCAGCAGCGTAGCTCGGGGGGGACAGGGTTTGGCCAACACCGGGGAGCTGTTTTTT; D gene: -; V gene: TRBV9; CDR3 length: 20; J gene: TRBJ2-2; clone size: -
CDR3 protein: CASSRQGSHGYTF; CDR3 DNA: TGTGCCAGCAGTAGACAGGGTTCCCATGGCTACACCTTC; D gene: TRBD1; V gene: TRBV28; CDR3 length: 13; J gene: TRBJ1-2; clone size: -
CDR3 protein: CASSQGWTDTQYF; CDR3 DNA: TGTGCCAGCAGCCAAGGTTGGACAGATACGCAGTATTTT; D gene: -; V gene: TRBV3-1/TRBV3-2; CDR3 length: 13; J gene: TRBJ2-3; clone size: -
CDR3 protein: CASSLAETASTDTQYF; CDR3 DNA: TGCGCCAGCAGCTTGGCCGAGACAGCTAGCACAGATACGCAGTATTTT; D gene: -; V gene: TRBV5-1; CDR3 length: 16; J gene: TRBJ2-3; clone size: -
CDR3 protein: CASRTGTQNSPLHF; CDR3 DNA: TGTGCCAGTAGGACCGGGACACAGAATTCACCCCTCCACTTT; D gene: -; V gene: TRBV19; CDR3 length: 14; J gene: TRBJ1-6; clone size: -
CDR3 protein: CASSFWTGRETQYF; CDR3 DNA: TGTGCCAGCAGCTTCTGGACAGGGAGGGAGACCCAGTACTTC; D gene: TRBD1; V gene: TRBV5-6; CDR3 length: 14; J gene: TRBJ2-5; clone size: -
CDR3 protein: CASSDFGAEETQYF; CDR3 DNA: TGTGCCAGCAGTGATTTTGGGGCAGAAGAGACCCAGTACTTC; D gene: -; V gene: TRBV6-1; CDR3 length: 14; J gene: TRBJ2-5; clone size: -
CDR3 protein: CASSPSNSYEQYF; CDR3 DNA: TGTGCCAGCAGCCCCTCAAACTCCTACGAGCAGTACTTC; D gene: -; V gene: TRBV5-4; CDR3 length: 13; J gene: TRBJ2-7; clone size: -
CDR3 protein: CASSPARVGNYGYTF; CDR3 DNA: TGTGCCAGCAGCCCAGCGAGGGTGGGTAACTATGGCTACACCTTC; D gene: -; V gene: TRBV3-1/TRBV3-2; CDR3 length: 15; J gene: TRBJ1-2; clone size: -
CDR3 protein: CASSLDAGTEAFF; CDR3 DNA: TGTGCCAGCAGCTTAGACGCGGGGACTGAAGCTTTCTTT; D gene: -; V gene: TRBV7-2; CDR3 length: 13; J gene: TRBJ1-1; clone size: -
CDR3 protein: CASSQGRGHSPLHF; CDR3 DNA: TGTGCCAGCAGCCAAGGCAGGGGGCACTCACCCCTCCACTTT; D gene: TRBD1; V gene: TRBV3-1/TRBV3-2; CDR3 length: 14; J gene: TRBJ1-6; clone size: once
CDR3 protein: CASSSDMPNTEAFF; CDR3 DNA: TGTGCCAGCAGCTCCGACATGCCTAACACTGAAGCTTTCTTT; D gene: -; V gene: TRBV7-9; CDR3 length: 14; J gene: TRBJ1-1; clone size: -
CDR3 protein: CASSLVGFRQGDQPQHF; CDR3 DNA: TGTGCCAGCAGCTTAGTTGGATTTCGACAGGGTGATCAGCCCCAGCATTTT; D gene: TRBD1; V gene: TRBV7-2; CDR3 length: 17; J gene: TRBJ1-5; clone size: -
CDR3 protein: CASDYSRTGGGYGYTF; CDR3 DNA: TGTGCCAGCGATTATTCCAGGACAGGGGGCGGCTATGGCTACACCTTC; D gene: TRBD1; V gene: TRBV28; CDR3 length: 16; J gene: TRBJ1-2; clone size: few
CDR3 protein: CASSKGQGFDYEQYF; CDR3 DNA: TGTGCCAGTAGTAAAGGACAGGGCTTTGACTACGAGCAGTACTTC; D gene: TRBD1; V gene: TRBV19; CDR3 length: 15; J gene: TRBJ2-7; clone size: -
CDR3 protein: CASSLGPPYGYTF; CDR3 DNA: TGTGCCAGCAGCTTGGGGCCCCCCTATGGCTACACCTTC; D gene: -; V gene: TRBV5-4; CDR3 length: 13; J gene: TRBJ1-2; clone size: -
CDR3 protein: CASSQEGTMQYF; CDR3 DNA: TGTGCCAGCAGCCAAGAGGGAACGATGCAGTACTTC; D gene: -; V gene: TRBV3-1/TRBV3-2; CDR3 length: 12; J gene: TRBJ2-7; clone size: -
CDR3 protein: CASSSPLGTGEKLFF; CDR3 DNA: TGTGCCAGCAGTTCCCCTTTAGGCACGGGGGAAAAACTGTTTTTT; D gene: -; V gene: TRBV28; CDR3 length: 15; J gene: TRBJ1-4; clone size: -
CDR3 protein: CASSFTGTGNTEAFF; CDR3 DNA: TGTGCCAGCAGCTTTACCGGGACAGGGAACACTGAAGCTTTCTTT; D gene: TRBD1; V gene: TRBV5-4; CDR3 length: 15; J gene: TRBJ1-1; clone size: -
CDR3 protein: CASSMDRRYGYTF; CDR3 DNA: TGTGCCAGTAGTATGGACAGACGCTATGGCTACACCTTC; D gene: -; V gene: TRBV19; CDR3 length: 13; J gene: TRBJ1-2; clone size: -
CDR3 protein: CASSPNWGRGGQETQYF; CDR3 DNA: TGTGCCAGCAGCCCCAACTGGGGGAGGGGAGGGCAAGAGACCCAGTACTTC; D gene: TRBD2; V gene: TRBV3-1/TRBV3-2; CDR3 length: 17; J gene: TRBJ2-5; clone size: -
CDR3 protein: CASSLGAGGRLAKNIQYF; CDR3 DNA: TGTGCCAGCAGCTTAGGAGCAGGCGGAAGACTAGCCAAAAACATTCAGTACTTC; D gene: -; V gene: TRBV7-9; CDR3 length: 18; J gene: TRBJ2-4; clone size: -
CDR3 protein: CASSIGQGGHTGELFF; CDR3 DNA: TGTGCCAGTAGTATAGGGCAGGGGGGCCACACCGGGGAGCTGTTTTTT; D gene: -; V gene: TRBV19; CDR3 length: 16; J gene: TRBJ2-2; clone size: -
CDR3 protein: CASSQVRWDEQYF; CDR3 DNA: TGTGCCAGCAGCCAAGTTAGGTGGGACGAGCAGTACTTC; D gene: -; V gene: TRBV3-1/TRBV3-2; CDR3 length: 13; J gene: TRBJ2-7; clone size: -
CDR3 protein: CASSLPSHKGEQYF; CDR3 DNA: TGTGCCAGCAGTTTGCCGAGTCATAAAGGGGAGCAGTACTTC; D gene: -; V gene: TRBV27; CDR3 length: 14; J gene: TRBJ2-7; clone size: -
CDR3 protein: CASSQDFVGNTEAFF; CDR3 DNA: TGCGCCAGCAGCCAAGATTTTGTAGGGAACACTGAAGCTTTCTTT; D gene: -; V gene: TRBV4-3; CDR3 length: 15; J gene: TRBJ1-1; clone size: -
CDR3 protein: CASSLVSGGAWNEQFF; CDR3 DNA: TGTGCCAGCAGCTTGGTTAGCGGGGGGGCGTGGAATGAGCAGTTCTTC; D gene: TRBD2; V gene: TRBV5-4; CDR3 length: 16; J gene: TRBJ2-1; clone size: -
CDR3 protein: CASSARTDGYTF; CDR3 DNA: TGTGCCAGCAGCGCCCGAACAGATGGCTACACCTTC; D gene: -; V gene: TRBV4-2; CDR3 length: 12; J gene: TRBJ1-2; clone size: once
CDR3 protein: CASSSTRGDANVLTF; CDR3 DNA: TGTGCCAGCAGCTCCACCCGGGGGGATGCCAACGTCCTGACTTTC; D gene: TRBD2; V gene: TRBV7-3; CDR3 length: 15; J gene: TRBJ2-6; clone size: -
CDR3 protein: CASAANGGRSYEQYF; CDR3 DNA: TGTGCCAGCGCTGCGAACGGGGGCCGGAGTTACGAGCAGTACTTC; D gene: -; V gene: TRBV6-5; CDR3 length: 15; J gene: TRBJ2-7; clone size: -
CDR3 protein: CASSEGTVGNTIYF; CDR3 DNA: TGTGCCAGCAGCGAGGGAACGGTTGGAAACACCATATATTTT; D gene: -; V gene: TRBV9; CDR3 length: 14; J gene: TRBJ1-3; clone size: -
CDR3 protein: CAISGTSGGAAQYF; CDR3 DNA: TGTGCCATCAGTGGGACTAGCGGGGGGGCCGCTCAGTACTTC; D gene: TRBD2; V gene: TRBV10-3; CDR3 length: 14; J gene: TRBJ2-7; clone size: -
CDR3 protein: CASLPSGGHTEAFF; CDR3 DNA: TGCGCCAGCCTCCCTAGCGGGGGCCACACTGAAGCTTTCTTT; D gene: -; V gene: TRBV5-1; CDR3 length: 14; J gene: TRBJ1-1; clone size: -
CDR3 protein: CASRVTTMNTEAFF; CDR3 DNA: TGTGCCAGCAGAGTAACAACTATGAACACTGAAGCTTTCTTT; D gene: -; V gene: TRBV28; CDR3 length: 14; J gene: TRBJ1-1; clone size: once
CDR3 protein: CASSLASMNTEAFF; CDR3 DNA: TGCGCCAGCAGCTTAGCCAGCATGAACACTGAAGCTTTCTTT; D gene: -; V gene: TRBV5-1; CDR3 length: 14; J gene: TRBJ1-1; clone size: -
CDR3 protein: CASKRTRDNEQFF; CDR3 DNA: TGTGCCAGCAAGCGGACCCGGGACAATGAGCAGTTCTTC; D gene: -; V gene: TRBV11-3; CDR3 length: 13; J gene: TRBJ2-1; clone size: -
CDR3 protein: CASSFQGKNPYSNQPQHF; CDR3 DNA: TGTGCCAGCAGTTTCCAGGGGAAGAACCCCTATAGCAATCAGCCCCAGCATTTT; D gene: -; V gene: TRBV28; CDR3 length: 18; J gene: TRBJ1-5; clone size: -
CDR3 protein: CASGLYRQGAGELFF; CDR3 DNA: TGTGCTAGTGGTTTATACAGACAGGGGGCCGGGGAGCTGTTTTTT; D gene: TRBD1; V gene: TRBV12-5; CDR3 length: 15; J gene: TRBJ2-2; clone size: once
CDR3 protein: CASSPRTGMNTEAFF; CDR3 DNA: TGTGCCAGCAGCCCCCGGACAGGGATGAACACTGAAGCTTTCTTT; D gene: TRBD1; V gene: TRBV7-8; CDR3 length: 15; J gene: TRBJ1-1; clone size: -
CDR3 protein: CASSLEAPSYEQYF; CDR3 DNA: TGTGCCAGCAGCTTAGAGGCCCCCTCCTACGAGCAGTACTTC; D gene: -; V gene: TRBV7-9; CDR3 length: 14; J gene: TRBJ2-7; clone size: -
CDR3 protein: CASTGQGYEQYF; CDR3 DNA: TGCGCCAGCACGGGACAGGGGTACGAGCAGTACTTC; D gene: TRBD1; V gene: TRBV5-1; CDR3 length: 12; J gene: TRBJ2-7; clone size: -
CDR3 protein: CASSEGSMLGQPQHF; CDR3 DNA: TGTGCCAGCAGTGAGGGCAGTATGTTGGGTCAGCCCCAGCATTTT; D gene: -; V gene: TRBV6-1; CDR3 length: 15; J gene: TRBJ1-5; clone size: -
CDR3 protein: CASSDRDRGLEETQYF; CDR3 DNA: TGTGCCAGCAGTGACCGGGACAGGGGACTGGAAGAGACCCAGTACTTC; D gene: TRBD1; V gene: TRBV25-1; CDR3 length: 16; J gene: TRBJ2-5; clone size: once
CDR3 protein: CAIRDTGIDTQYF; CDR3 DNA: TGTGCCATCAGAGACACAGGGATAGATACGCAGTATTTT; D gene: -; V gene: TRBV10-3; CDR3 length: 13; J gene: TRBJ2-3; clone size: -
CDR3 protein: CASSYRDREGSTF; CDR3 DNA: TGTGCCAGCAGTTACCGGGACAGGGAAGGGTCCACCTTC; D gene: TRBD1; V gene: TRBV6-2/TRBV6-3; CDR3 length: 13; J gene: TRBJ1-2; clone size: -
CDR3 protein: CASSFPGTGGNEQYF; CDR3 DNA: TGTGCCAGCAGTTTCCCCGGGACAGGGGGCAACGAGCAGTACTTC; D gene: TRBD1; V gene: TRBV27; CDR3 length: 15; J gene: TRBJ2-7; clone size: -
CDR3 protein: CASSPAGQPNYGYTF; CDR3 DNA: TGCGCCAGCAGCCCAGCGGGTCAACCCAACTATGGCTACACCTTC; D gene: -; V gene: TRBV4-1; CDR3 length: 15; J gene: TRBJ1-2; clone size: -
CDR3 protein: CASSLDITRSAYEQYF; CDR3 DNA: TGTGCCAGCAGCTTAGATATCACCCGCTCGGCCTACGAGCAGTACTTC; D gene: -; V gene: TRBV7-2; CDR3 length: 16; J gene: TRBJ2-7; clone size: many